The 28 T cell receptor beta chains given below trace back to one sample, sequenced in a study of beta chain features in type 1 diabetes. Investigators reverse transcribed all isolated RNA, so they sequenced expressed TCRB transcripts. Method: immunoSEQ multiplex PCR; TCRdb's copy keeps in-frame clones and lacks some. Of hundreds of thousands of clones in the sample, roughly 15% were seen once. Sequenced material: naive CD4+ T cells from blood. These receptors were obtained from a man younger than 35 in good health.

This rearrangement joins TRBV15 to TRBJ1-1; D unresolved. Germline assignment: CDR1 LNHNV and CDR2 YYDKDF (reference sequence). The germline V and J ends were trimmed by 2 bases and 8 bases, with 12 bases remaining between them. CDR3 length: 13 amino acids. CDR3 region: CATSRRTNGEAFF. Written as DNA, the CDR3 is TGTGCCACCAGCAGACGGACGAACGGGGAAGCTTTCTTT.

The chain couples TRBV4-2 to TRBJ1-3; D not certain. V dropped 4 bases and J dropped 0 bases, with 13 bases sitting between them. This CDR3 is 16 amino acids long. CDR1 LGHNA and CDR2 YNFKEQ come from the germline V gene. The CDR3 loop is CASSRPSPGSGNTIYF. For the CDR3, the DNA is TGTGCCAGCAGCCGACCCAGCCCCGGCTCTGGAAACACCATATATTTT.

There are a few counts of this clone. The V and J genes are TRBV7-2 and TRBJ2-7; possibly TRBD1 or TRBD2 for D (5 bases each). Trimming took 1 base from V and 7 from J, leaving 17 bases between them. The CDR3 runs to 15 residues. CDR1 and CDR2 (germline): SGHTA, FQGNSA. CDR3 sequence (DNA): TGTGCCAGCAGCTTAGTTGGAAGGGGAGCAAGGGAGCAGTACTTC. It encodes CASSLVGRGAREQYF.

The V gene is TRBV10-3, the J gene TRBJ1-6; D is perhaps TRBD1 (6 bases). The CDR3 is 14 amino acids. CDR1 is ENHRY, CDR2 SYGVKD, per germline. Trimming took 8 bases from V and 7 from J, leaving 15 bases between them. In DNA, the CDR3 is TGTGCCATCCGAGGCCGGGACAACAATTCACCCCTCCACTTT. Translating it yields CAIRGRDNNSPLHF.

In its sample, this clone was seen a few times. This rearrangement joins TRBV14 to TRBJ2-1; D gene ambiguous. V was clipped by 0 bases and J by 5 bases, with 5 bases between them. Germline V gene sequence: CDR1 SGHDN, CDR2 FVKESK. CDR3 length: 13 residues. This CDR3 reads CASSQDRDNEQFF. The CDR3 nucleotides are TGTGCCAGCAGCCAAGACAGAGACAATGAGCAGTTCTTC.

V gene TRBV19 combines with J gene TRBJ2-1; TRBD1 is a possible D gene (5 bases). The V end lost 6 bases, the J end lost 4 bases, and 10 bases lay between the germline ends. Germline loops: CDR1 LNHDA, CDR2 SQIVND (reference sequence). The CDR3 is 13 amino acids. CDR3 residues: CASRHTGYNEQFF. As DNA, the CDR3 is TGTGCCAGTAGACACACAGGATACAATGAGCAGTTCTTC.

This clone has only a few counts. This sequence joins TRBV6-5 and TRBJ2-4; D might be TRBD1 or TRBD2, each matching 5 bases. Trimming shortened V by 6 bases and J by 9 bases, and 18 bases separated the two germline ends. The CDR3 covers 14 residues. The V gene's germline CDR1 is MNHEY and CDR2 SVGAGI. The CDR3 protein is CASSPPLGAGIQYF. The DNA for the CDR3 is TGTGCCAGCAGCCCCCCCCTAGGGGCGGGCATTCAGTACTTC.

This clone came up a few times. The chain combines TRBV7-9 with TRBJ1-1, with D possibly being TRBD1 (5 bases). Germline V gene data show CDR1 as SEHNR and CDR2 as FQNEAQ (reference sequence). The CDR3 totals 13 residues. The ends were cut back, 5 bases at V and 8 bases at J, with 15 bases in the middle. CDR3: CASSPRGAIEAFF. The CDR3 nucleotides are TGTGCCAGCAGCCCGAGGGGAGCGATAGAAGCTTTCTTT.

This clone has only a few counts. The V gene is TRBV6-5, the J gene TRBJ2-1; 9 bases map to TRBD2. Germline V lookup: CDR1 MNHEY, CDR2 SVGAGI. J lost 5 bases, V lost 2 bases, and 7 bases had no gene match. This CDR3 region has 16 residues. CDR3 coding DNA: TGTGCCAGCAGTTACGGGGGACTAGCAGCTAACAATGAGCAGTTCTTC. Translation gives CASSYGGLAANNEQFF.

The V gene is TRBV5-1, the J gene TRBJ2-1, with D possibly TRBD2 on 6 matching bases. The V end was cut by 0 bases, the J end by 3 bases, with 10 bases between. CDR1 is SGHRS, CDR2 YFSETQ, per germline. The CDR3 runs to 15 residues. CDR3 DNA: TGCGCCAGCAGCTTGGCTGCCGGGAGCTACAATGAGCAGTTCTTC. This sequence encodes CASSLAAGSYNEQFF.

The table lists this clone with a few counts. The chain uses TRBV15 and TRBJ2-1, with 8 bases aligning to TRBD2. The germline gives CDR1 LNHNV, CDR2 YYDKDF (reference sequence). Losses at the gene ends were 3 bases for V and 1 base for J; bases not matched to a gene: 8. The CDR3 consists of 17 residues. The CDR3 protein is CATSSTPTSVSYNEQFF. CDR3 DNA: TGTGCCACCAGCAGTACGCCGACTAGCGTTTCCTACAATGAGCAGTTCTTC.

The genes are TRBV4-3 and TRBJ2-7, with D perhaps TRBD1 (7 bases). The CDR3 length is 16 residues. V was clipped by 3 bases and J by 3 bases, with 18 bases between them. Germline loops: CDR1 LGHNA, CDR2 YSLEER. CDR3 nucleotides: TGCGCCAGCAGCCAGAGGGGGGCCAGGGGGAGCTACGAGCAGTACTTC. As protein: CASSQRGARGSYEQYF.

This CDR3 is CASSEFRGTGTEAFF. In DNA form, the CDR3 reads TGTGCCAGCAGTGAATTTAGGGGGACGGGCACTGAAGCTTTCTTT. The V gene is TRBV25-1, the J gene TRBJ1-1; D perhaps matches TRBD1 (6 bases). Germline V gene sequence: CDR1 MGHDK, CDR2 SYGVNS. The V end lost 1 base, the J end lost 4 bases, and 13 bases lay between the germline ends. The CDR3 runs 15 residues.

This clone has only a few counts. The V and J genes are TRBV28 and TRBJ2-7, with no clear D. The CDR3 is 14 amino acids. Germline assignment: CDR1 MDHEN and CDR2 SYDVKM. V dropped 3 bases and J dropped 2 bases, with 11 bases sitting between them. This CDR3 reads CASSFSADPYEQYF. Here the CDR3 DNA reads TGTGCCAGCAGTTTCTCGGCAGACCCCTACGAGCAGTACTTC.

This clone was observed a few times. The V call is TRBV25-1, the J call TRBJ2-7; D possibly corresponds to TRBD2 (5 bases). V was pared by 4 bases and J by 11 bases, with 12 bases between. Germline V gene sequence: CDR1 MGHDK, CDR2 SYGVNS. The CDR3 extends over 11 amino acids. The CDR3 coding sequence is TGTGCCAGCAGTGCCAGTACGAGGGAGTACTTC. It encodes CASSASTREYF.

The V gene is TRBV9, the J gene TRBJ1-1, with D maybe TRBD1 (6 bases). Germline CDR1 and CDR2: SGDLS and YYNGEE. The CDR3 loop spans 14 amino acids. V lost 4 bases to trimming and J lost 11 bases, with 21 bases between them. As DNA, the CDR3 is TGTGCCAGCAGCCCCGCGAAAGGGGGTAGTCTGGCTTTCTTT. Translating it yields CASSPAKGGSLAFF.

Here the CDR3 reads CASSDPTSSYTF. The CDR3 nucleotides are TGTGCCAGCAGTGACCCGACATCCTCCTACACCTTC. The rearrangement joins TRBV6-1 to TRBJ1-2, with no clear D. The CDR3 runs 12 residues. Trimming removed 3 bases at V and 10 bases at J, with 12 bases between. CDR1 is MNHNS, CDR2 SASEGT, per germline.

The CDR3 sequence is CASSLDVGGLSYEQYF. CDR3 bases: TGTGCCAGCAGCTTGGATGTGGGGGGACTATCCTACGAGCAGTACTTC. The V call is TRBV5-4, the J call TRBJ2-7, with 7 bases fitting TRBD2. V was pared by 0 bases and J by 1 base, with 7 bases of the junction left unmatched. The CDR3 length is 16 residues. Germline CDR1 and CDR2: SGHNT and YYREEE (reference sequence).

The chain carries TRBV5-1 and TRBJ2-2; D gene unclear. The V end was cut by 2 bases, the J end by 7 bases, with 12 bases between. Looked up from germline, CDR1 is SGHRS and CDR2 is YFSETQ. The CDR3 runs 14 residues. CDR3 amino acids: CASSLNVGYGELFF. CDR3 in DNA: TGCGCCAGCAGCTTAAACGTGGGATACGGGGAGCTGTTTTTT.

This clone was detected only a few times. Other DNA sequences from this sample encode an identical CDR3 as well. V gene TRBV19 combines with J gene TRBJ2-6; D remains unclear. Germline assignment: CDR1 LNHDA and CDR2 SQIVND (reference sequence). This CDR3 contains 17 residues. Trimming left V 0 bases short and J 0 bases short, with 9 bases between. This CDR3 is CASSIDGRSSGANVLTF. For the CDR3, the DNA is TGTGCCAGTAGTATAGACGGCAGGAGCTCTGGGGCCAACGTCCTGACTTTC.

This chain joins TRBV27 and TRBJ1-2, with no clear D. Germline V gene data show CDR1 as MNHEY and CDR2 as SMNVEV (reference sequence). Trimming left V 4 bases short and J 8 bases short, with 14 bases between. The CDR3 has 13 residues. The CDR3 DNA sequence: TGTGCCAGCAGTTACCGCGGAGGTAGGGGCTACACCTTC. This encodes CASSYRGGRGYTF.

This clone was counted between two and nine times. The chain has TRBV11-1 and TRBJ2-5, with 8 bases matching TRBD1. CDR1 SGHAT and CDR2 FQDESV come from the germline V gene (reference sequence). Losses at the gene ends were 2 bases for V and 4 bases for J; bases not matched to a gene: 3. This CDR3 contains 14 residues. CDR3 DNA: TGTGCCAGCAGCTTACAGGGGGCAGGAGAGACCCAGTACTTC. Amino acid sequence: CASSLQGAGETQYF.

The chain carries TRBV6-1 and TRBJ2-4; maybe TRBD2 (6 bases). The CDR3 runs to 13 residues. In germline, CDR1 is MNHNS, CDR2 SASEGT. The ends were cut back, 6 bases at V and 6 bases at J, with 12 bases in the middle. The CDR3 DNA sequence: TGTGCCAGCAGGGAGGGGTCGGGAAACATTCAGTACTTC. Protein sequence: CASREGSGNIQYF.

This chain joins TRBV7-3 and TRBJ1-1; the D gene is possibly TRBD1 (6 bases). Germline values: CDR1 SGHTA, CDR2 FQGTGA. Trimming pared 4 bases from V and 5 bases from J, leaving 14 bases between. The CDR3 length is 14 residues. In DNA form, the CDR3 reads TGTGCCAGCAGCTCGAACCCGACAGGTACTGAAGCTTTCTTT. This sequence encodes CASSSNPTGTEAFF.

The rearrangement uses TRBV11-2 and TRBJ1-5; the D is unclear. Germline V gives CDR1 SGHAT, CDR2 FQNNGV. The V end lost 0 bases, the J end lost 5 bases, and 5 bases lay between the germline ends. The length of the CDR3 is 13 residues. CDR3 loop: CASSLDRYQPQHF. The CDR3 nucleotides are TGTGCCAGCAGCTTAGATCGGTATCAGCCCCAGCATTTT.

The chain joins TRBV28 to TRBJ1-5; D is ambiguous. Trimming shortened V by 7 bases and J by 5 bases, and 15 bases separated the two germline ends. CDR1 is MDHEN and CDR2 is SYDVKM in the germline V gene. The CDR3 covers 14 residues. The chain's CDR3 is CASTTGGNDQPQHF. In DNA form, the CDR3 reads TGTGCCAGCACCACGGGTGGGAACGATCAGCCCCAGCATTTT.

V and J are TRBV7-9 and TRBJ2-3; 10 positions agree with TRBD2. The CDR3 is made up of 16 amino acids. The germline CDR1 and CDR2 sequences are SEHNR and FQNEAQ (reference sequence). V gave up 5 bases and J gave up 0 bases; unmatched junction bases: 5. CDR3 coding DNA: TGTGCCAGCAGCGCCCGACTAGCGGGTAGCACAGATACGCAGTATTTT. Protein product: CASSARLAGSTDTQYF.

Only a few counts were recorded for this clone. The rearrangement uses TRBV5-1 and TRBJ2-7; 7 nucleotides align to TRBD1. Germline V lookup: CDR1 SGHRS, CDR2 YFSETQ. V lost 6 bases to trimming and J lost 0 bases; unmatched junction nucleotides: 12. The CDR3 totals 16 residues. The CDR3 spells CASMLRQGSNSYEQYF. The CDR3 DNA is TGCGCCAGCATGTTACGACAGGGAAGTAACTCCTACGAGCAGTACTTC.